The 19 T cell receptor beta chains reported below all come from one sample, sequenced in a study of T cell repertoires in cytomegalovirus infection. Each CDR3 protein is one row after TCRdb ran MiXCR on the reads. Found here are about 450,000 distinct CDR3 sequences, 31% of them singletons; the top ten hold roughly an eighth. The specimen sequenced was PBMCs. The receptors come from a human donor in good health (CMV status not recorded). Some clones in this sample may be carry-over from other donors' samples.

This clonotype has at least ten counts. J is TRBJ1-1 and V is TRBV7-2; the D gene is possibly TRBD1 (6 bases). Germline CDR1 SGHTA, CDR2 FQGNSA. Trimming shortened V by 2 bases and J by 6 bases, and 7 bases separated the two germline ends. This CDR3 comprises 12 residues. CDR3 DNA sequence: TGTGCCAGCAGCTTAAGGACAGCTGAAGCTTTCTTT. It yields the protein CASSLRTAEAFF.

This chain links TRBV6-2 or TRBV6-3 with TRBJ2-1, with D tentatively TRBD2 (5 bases). This CDR3 has 10 amino acids. Trimming shortened V by 8 bases and J by 11 bases, and 10 bases separated the two germline ends. CDR1 and CDR2 (germline): MNHEY, SVGEGT. This CDR3 reads CASWERKQFF. CDR3 bases: TGTGCCAGCTGGGAGAGGAAGCAGTTCTTC.

This rearrangement joins TRBV11-2 to TRBJ2-1, with D possibly TRBD1 on 6 matching bases. The CDR3 spans 15 residues. Germline CDR1 SGHAT, CDR2 FQNNGV. V was shortened by 0 bases and J by 4 bases, with 10 bases between the two germline ends. CDR3 bases: TGTGCCAGCAGCTTAGATCTGGGACATTACAATGAGCAGTTCTTC. Protein sequence: CASSLDLGHYNEQFF.

This chain connects TRBV4-1 to TRBJ2-5; the match to TRBD1 covers 7 bases. The germline V gene has CDR1 MGHRA and CDR2 YSYEKL. With 4 bases clipped from V and 5 bases from J, the junction kept 4 bases outside the gene matches. The CDR3 spans 13 residues. In DNA, the CDR3 is TGCGCCAGCAGCCGACAGGGTTTCGAGACCCAGTACTTC. It specifies CASSRQGFETQYF.

This clonotype has a handful of counts. The chain combines TRBV19 with TRBJ2-3, with 13 nucleotides matching TRBD2. CDR3 length: 16 amino acids. Losses at the gene ends were 5 bases for V and 6 bases for J; bases not matched to a gene: 8. Germline V gene lookup returns CDR1 LNHDA and CDR2 SQIVND (reference sequence). The CDR3 here is CASSPKLAGGPDTQYF. The CDR3 coding sequence is TGTGCCAGTAGTCCCAAACTAGCGGGGGGGCCGGATACGCAGTATTTT.

There are many counts of this clonotype. The rearrangement joins TRBV28 to TRBJ1-3; D perhaps matches TRBD1 (5 bases). The CDR3 loop spans 14 amino acids. The V end lost 8 bases, the J end lost 0 bases, and 11 bases lay between the germline ends. CDR1 and CDR2 (germline): MDHEN, SYDVKM. The chain's CDR3 is CASALGGSGNTIYF. The CDR3 DNA follows: TGTGCCAGCGCACTCGGGGGCTCTGGAAACACCATATATTTT.

This clonotype showed up just a few times. The gene calls are TRBV4-2 and TRBJ2-3; D uncertain. V lost 6 bases, J lost 0 bases, and 13 bases lay in between. Germline CDR1 and CDR2: LGHNA and YNFKEQ. CDR3 length: 15 amino acids. The CDR3 protein is CASSFEAPSTDTQYF. CDR3 nucleotides: TGTGCCAGCAGTTTCGAAGCCCCGAGCACAGATACGCAGTATTTT.

This clonotype has just one count. The V gene is TRBV5-5, the J gene TRBJ2-7; D is uncertain. CDR1 is SGHKS and CDR2 is YYEKEE in the germline V gene (reference sequence). Trimming left V 4 bases short and J 5 bases short, with 19 bases between. The CDR3 consists of 15 residues. The CDR3 loop is CASSPGNNLPHEQYF. The CDR3 DNA is TGTGCCAGCAGCCCGGGCAACAATCTCCCCCACGAGCAGTACTTC.

This clonotype was seen repeatedly, ten times or more. The rearrangement joins TRBV6-1 to TRBJ2-5; no firm D call. CDR1 is MNHNS, CDR2 SASEGT, per germline. Trimming removed 6 bases from V and 1 base from J, with 21 bases in between. CDR3 size: 17 residues. The CDR3 nucleotides read TGTGCCAGCAGGAAGGGCATAGGACGGAAAATCCAAGAGACCCAGTACTTC. It is translated as CASRKGIGRKIQETQYF.

This clonotype was detected a few times. The J gene is TRBJ2-7, the V gene TRBV7-6; 7 positions match TRBD1. V was pared by 5 bases and J by 3 bases, with 7 bases of the junction left unmatched. From germline, CDR1 is SGHVS and CDR2 FNYEAQ. The CDR3 totals 14 residues. CDR3 DNA: TGTGCCAGCAGCGGGAGACAGGGTCACTACGAGCAGTACTTC. Translation gives CASSGRQGHYEQYF. Combining the CDR3 with reference TRBV7-6 and TRBJ2-7 gives the whole variable domain GAGVSQSPRYKVTKRGQDVALRCDPISGHVSLYWYRQALGQGPEFLTYFNYEAQQDKSGLPNDRFSAERPEGSISTLTIQRTEQRDSAMYRCASSGRQGHYEQYFGPGTRLTVT.

This clonotype was recorded at least ten times. The V call is TRBV7-2, the J call TRBJ2-5; a possible D gene is TRBD2 (7 bases). The CDR3 has 15 residues. Deletions cut 5 bases from V and 7 bases from J, with 20 bases between. Germline V gene sequence: CDR1 SGHTA, CDR2 FQGNSA. The CDR3 reads CASSPSAGAPGTQYF. The CDR3 DNA follows: TGTGCCAGCAGCCCGTCGGCGGGGGCCCCGGGGACCCAGTACTTC. Drawing the rest from reference TRBV7-2 and TRBJ2-5, the complete variable domain is GAGVSQSPSNKVTEKGKDVELRCDPISGHTALYWYRQSLGQGLEFLIYFQGNSAPDKSGLPSDRFSAERTGGSVSTLTIQRTQQEDSAVYLCASSPSAGAPGTQYFGPGTRLLVL.

In this sample, this clonotype turned up a few times. The V call is TRBV5-1, the J call TRBJ1-1; possible D gene TRBD1, 5 bases. The CDR3 extends over 15 amino acids. The V end was cut by 3 bases, the J end by 0 bases, with 12 bases between. Germline V gene data show CDR1 as SGHRS and CDR2 as YFSETQ. The CDR3 region is CASSSSTAMNTEAFF. The CDR3 nucleotides are TGCGCCAGCAGCTCTTCGACAGCCATGAACACTGAAGCTTTCTTT.

This clonotype has a handful of counts. The chain has TRBV7-6 and TRBJ2-2; no clear D gene. From germline, CDR1 is SGHVS and CDR2 FNYEAQ. CDR3 length: 12 amino acids. V was shortened by 5 bases and J by 4 bases, with 5 bases between the two germline ends. The DNA for the CDR3 is TGTGCCAGCAGCAGGGTCACCGGGGAGCTGTTTTTT. As protein: CASSRVTGELFF.

V and J are TRBV10-3 and TRBJ2-2, with D unclear. Germline-derived CDR1 and CDR2 are ENHRY and SYGVKD. Trimming cost V 3 bases and J 7 bases, with 9 bases left between them. CDR3 size: 13 residues. The CDR3 loop is CAISEQPVGELFF. As DNA, the CDR3 is TGTGCCATCAGTGAACAGCCGGTCGGGGAGCTGTTTTTT.

The rearrangement uses TRBV28 and TRBJ2-5; a possible D gene is TRBD1 (5 bases). Germline V gene data show CDR1 as MDHEN and CDR2 as SYDVKM. V was trimmed by 7 bases and J by 0 bases, leaving 12 bases between them. CDR3 length: 14 amino acids. The CDR3 protein is CASTEPGYQETQYF. The CDR3, as DNA: TGTGCCAGCACTGAGCCAGGGTACCAAGAGACCCAGTACTTC.

About this clonotype itself: Likely a read error: the CDR3 ends without its conserved phenylalanine or tryptophan. The chain couples TRBV5-1 to TRBJ2-6; no clear D gene. There are 14 residues in the CDR3. CDR1 is SGHRS and CDR2 is YFSETQ in the germline V gene. Deletions cut 0 bases from V and 4 bases from J, with 5 bases between. The CDR3 region has the DNA TGCGCCAGCAGCTTGGAAGGAGGGGCCAACGTCCTGACTTTA. It translates to CASSLEGGANVLTL.

The gene calls are TRBV20-1 and TRBJ1-5; perhaps TRBD1 as D (5 bases). The CDR3 loop spans 15 amino acids. Trimming removed 3 bases at V and 3 bases at J, with 15 bases between. Germline CDR1 is DFQATT and CDR2 is SNEGSKA (reference sequence). CDR3 sequence: CSARGHGALNQPQHF. Written as DNA, the CDR3 is TGCAGTGCTAGGGGGCACGGGGCCCTCAATCAGCCCCAGCATTTT.

This sequence joins TRBV5-5 and TRBJ1-2; D is ambiguous. The CDR3 consists of 14 residues. Germline CDR1 and CDR2: SGHKS and YYEKEE (reference sequence). Deletions cut 0 bases from V and 8 bases from J, with 14 bases between. The CDR3 DNA follows: TGTGCCAGCAGCTTGGCCCCAGTACTGGGAGGCTACACCTTC. Residues: CASSLAPVLGGYTF.

This clonotype was seen repeatedly, ten times or more. This chain joins TRBV7-2 and TRBJ2-5; no firm D call. The CDR3 extends over 16 amino acids. V was shortened by 5 bases and J by 4 bases, with 20 bases between the two germline ends. Germline CDR1 is SGHTA and CDR2 is FQGNSA. CDR3 nucleotides: TGTGCCAGCAGCACCCGGACCCCGCGAGGTGGAGAGACCCAGTACTTC. Translation: CASSTRTPRGGETQYF.